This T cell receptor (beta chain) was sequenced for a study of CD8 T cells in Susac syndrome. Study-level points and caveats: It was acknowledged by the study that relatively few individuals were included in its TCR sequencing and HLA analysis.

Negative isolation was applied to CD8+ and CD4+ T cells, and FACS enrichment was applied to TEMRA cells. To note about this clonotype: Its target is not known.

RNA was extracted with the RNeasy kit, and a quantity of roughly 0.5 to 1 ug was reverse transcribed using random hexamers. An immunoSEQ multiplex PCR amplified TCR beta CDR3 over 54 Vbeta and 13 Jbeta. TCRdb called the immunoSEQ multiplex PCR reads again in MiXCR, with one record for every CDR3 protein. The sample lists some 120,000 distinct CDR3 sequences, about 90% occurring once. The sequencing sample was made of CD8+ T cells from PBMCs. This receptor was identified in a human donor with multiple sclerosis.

CDR3 region: CASSLLSGNQETQYF. In DNA form, the CDR3 reads TGTGCCAGCAGCCTACTTAGCGGAAACCAAGAGACCCAGTACTTC. J is TRBJ2-5 and V is TRBV13, with a possible D match to TRBD2 (6 bases). Germline V gene data show CDR1 as PRHDT and CDR2 as FYEKMQ (reference sequence). The CDR3 extends over 15 amino acids. With 5 bases removed from V and 0 bases from J, the gap between germline ends came to 13 bases.